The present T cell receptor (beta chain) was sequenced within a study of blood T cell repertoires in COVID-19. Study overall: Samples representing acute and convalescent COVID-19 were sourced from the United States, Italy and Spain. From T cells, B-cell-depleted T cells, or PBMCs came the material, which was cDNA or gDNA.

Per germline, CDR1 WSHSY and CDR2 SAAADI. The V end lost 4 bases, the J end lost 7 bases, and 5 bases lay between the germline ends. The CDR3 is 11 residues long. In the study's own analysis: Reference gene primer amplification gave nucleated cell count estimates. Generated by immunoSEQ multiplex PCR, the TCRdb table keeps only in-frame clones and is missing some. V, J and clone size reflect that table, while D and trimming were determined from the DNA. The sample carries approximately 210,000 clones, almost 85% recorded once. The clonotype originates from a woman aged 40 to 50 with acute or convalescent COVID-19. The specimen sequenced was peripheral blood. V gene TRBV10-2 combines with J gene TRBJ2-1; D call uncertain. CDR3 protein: CASSGANEQFF. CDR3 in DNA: TGCGCCAGCAGTGGTGCGAATGAGCAGTTCTTC.